This T cell receptor beta chain is from a study of blood T cell repertoires in COVID-19. At the level of the study: Nucleic acid was either cDNA or gDNA, and it came from T cells, B-cell-depleted T cells, or PBMCs.

Per the authors' pipeline: For nucleated cells, counts were estimated from reference gene primer amplification. TCRdb's table, derived via immunoSEQ multiplex PCR, lists solely in-frame clones and lacks some. That table is the source of V, J and clone size, and D and trimming were worked out from the DNA. The sample lists about 200,000 clones, roughly 80% occurring once. The CDR3 covers 13 residues. Germline-derived CDR1 and CDR2 are SGHRS and YFSETQ. V was cut by 2 bases and J by 7 bases, with 10 bases left in between. The receptor comes from a woman in her 70s with acute or convalescent COVID-19. The V and J genes are TRBV5-1 and TRBJ2-1; tentative D call: TRBD2 (5 bases). Sequenced material: peripheral blood. The CDR3 region has the DNA TGCGCCAGCAGCTTCCGGGAAGGGAATGAGCAGTTCTTC. Translated: CASSFREGNEQFF.